This paragraph reports one T cell receptor beta chain. Self-reported history from a screening survey and questionnaire set each donor's cohort. In the study's own analysis: Quantification of nucleated cells was approximated via reference gene primer amplification. Assay used: immunoSEQ multiplex PCR; TCRdb lists only in-frame clones, some missing. The V and J calls and the clone size are those of that table, but D and trimming were determined from the DNA. In the table there are a few hundred thousand clones, just over 85% of which are singletons. This sample stems from a study of blood T cell repertoires in COVID-19. As for the study in general: Italy, Spain and the United States were the sources of the convalescent and acute COVID-19 samples. In each case, the material was cDNA or gDNA derived from T cells, B-cell-depleted T cells, or PBMCs.

This CDR3 comprises 16 residues. Trimming cost V 1 base and J 5 bases, with 15 bases left between them. Germline CDR1 reads SEHNR; CDR2 reads FQNEAQ (reference sequence). The clonotype comes from a woman in her 40s with acute COVID-19. Sequenced input: PBMCs or T cells enriched from blood (not recorded which). The V gene is TRBV7-9, the J gene TRBJ1-5; TRBD1 is a possible D gene (5 bases). For the CDR3, the DNA is TGTGCCAGCAGCTTAGGTCAGGGATATGTTGATCAGCCCCAGCATTTT. Translated, it gives CASSLGQGYVDQPQHF.